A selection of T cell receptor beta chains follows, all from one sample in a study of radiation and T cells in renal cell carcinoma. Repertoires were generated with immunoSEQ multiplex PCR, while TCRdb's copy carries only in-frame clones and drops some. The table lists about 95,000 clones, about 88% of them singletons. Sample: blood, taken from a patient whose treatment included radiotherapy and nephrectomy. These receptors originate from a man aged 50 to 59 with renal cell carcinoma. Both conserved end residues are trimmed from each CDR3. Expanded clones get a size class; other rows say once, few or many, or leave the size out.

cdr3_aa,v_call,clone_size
ASSFGTGGLWRSGYT,TRBV5-1,NA
ASNLAGDSTGELF,TRBV9,once
ASRNRANTEAF,TRBV6-6,NA
ASSFGGPSYEQY,TRBV11-1,NA
ASSIPGQEWVGQPQH,TRBV19,NA
ASRFQGLPLH,TRBV27,NA
ASSADNEQF,TRBV2,NA
ATSLRGAVRPQH,TRBV28,NA
ASSPRDGGNYGYT,TRBV4-1,NA
ASSRVAGAGNEQF,TRBV5-1,NA
ASSEGSSGALY,TRBV25-1,few
AWRSRLRGGLYEQY,TRBV30,NA
ASSILKVINNQPQH,TRBV19,NA
ASGLGVISPLH,TRBV6-5,NA
ASSQVWIGQGLSGANVLT,TRBV4-2,NA
ASSLGGVNEKLF,TRBV7-9,NA
ASSENRVVNTEAF,TRBV6-1,NA
ASSLSGVQDEQF,TRBV7-3,NA
ASSYEPGGPAYEQY,TRBV6-5,NA
AWSGGSYGYT,TRBV30,NA
ASSEGQPQH,TRBV6-1,NA
ASSLMGAYEQY,TRBV28,NA
ASSGLIDQPFEKLF,TRBV9,once
AWSRQVGYEQY,TRBV30,few